This TCR beta chain was captured by sequencing in a study of cytomegalovirus exposure and HLA in healthy donors. On this clone itself: Its matching antigen is unknown. Other DNA sequences in this specimen translate into the identical CDR3.

The study, taken as a whole, reports: When a later analysis compared HLA-associated TCR beta chains with equally common others, the HLA-associated chains turned out to be more clonally expanded and to have lower generation probabilities. In a later analysis, at a false discovery rate of 0.05, roughly 18,000 TCR beta sequences were associated with HLA alleles. Exclusion as indistinguishable affected some V segments, including TRBV6-2 and TRBV6-3.

Vbeta (60) and Jbeta (13) primers were used in the PCR. Study processing details: Per a later analysis, the number of unique TCR beta chains was 75 million to 90 million, of which roughly 10 million were shared. Method: immunoSEQ multiplex PCR; TCRdb's copy keeps in-frame clones and lacks some. V, J and clone size reflect that table, while D and trimming were determined from the DNA. The profile shows roughly 190,000 clones, about 9% of them singletons. Trimming removed 7 bases at V and 1 base at J, with 10 bases between. Germline V CDR1 and CDR2: SNHLY, FYNNEI. The CDR3 extends over 13 amino acids. This clonotype was obtained from a woman aged 25 to 45 in good health and CMV-seropositive. Sequenced input: PBMCs. The J gene is TRBJ2-5, the V gene TRBV2; D is possibly TRBD2 (6 bases). CDR3 nucleotides: TGTGCCAGCAACCGGGACTCCCAAGAGACCCAGTACTTC. It yields the protein CASNRDSQETQYF.